This entry describes one TCR beta chain. Its antigen is as yet unknown. The record originates from a study of T cells in Graves' hyperthyroidism and ophthalmopathy. Hyperthyroidism in the patients, aged 18 to 65, was newly diagnosed and under 2 months in duration. Uncontrolled infection, other autoimmune disease, pregnancy and lactation each barred patients from inclusion. The CDR3 regions of TCR beta were amplified from RNA transcripts. Primed by the HTBI set, a first-round RT-PCR was run on the TCR CDR3. From the multiplex PCR reads, TCRdb called clonotypes with MiXCR, one entry per CDR3 protein. Of approximately 740,000 distinct CDR3 sequences in the sample, 13% to 15% were seen once. Study-level findings and limits: Separation of ophthalmopathy from stable hyperthyroidism was achieved by a 13 V-J model. Blood also held most thyroid clonotypes expanded beyond 0.001.

The ends were cut back, 4 bases at V and 0 bases at J, with 15 bases in the middle. This CDR3 has 16 residues. CDR1 and CDR2 from the germline V gene are SGHRS and YFSETQ. The sequence was collected from a woman aged 18-35 years with Graves' hyperthyroidism. The sequenced sample consisted of blood. This rearrangement joins TRBV5-1 to TRBJ2-3, with TRBD2 as a possible D gene (5 bases). Here the CDR3 DNA reads TGCGCCAGCAGCCCGGACTTCAATCCTAGCACAGATACGCAGTATTTT. Translated: CASSPDFNPSTDTQYF.